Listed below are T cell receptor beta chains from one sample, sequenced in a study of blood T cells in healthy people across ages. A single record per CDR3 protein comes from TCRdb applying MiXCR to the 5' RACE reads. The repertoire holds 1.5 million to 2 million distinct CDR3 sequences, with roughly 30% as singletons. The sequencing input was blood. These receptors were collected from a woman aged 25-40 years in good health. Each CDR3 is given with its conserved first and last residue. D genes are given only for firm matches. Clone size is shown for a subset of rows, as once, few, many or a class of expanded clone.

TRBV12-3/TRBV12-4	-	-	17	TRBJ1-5	TGTGCCAGCAGTTTAAAGCCTCCCCAGGGGTACAATCAGCCCCAGCATTTT	CASSLKPPQGYNQPQHF
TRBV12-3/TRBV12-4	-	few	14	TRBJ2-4	TGTGCCAGCAGCTCACCGGCGGGGCCAAACATTCAGTACTTC	CASSSPAGPNIQYF
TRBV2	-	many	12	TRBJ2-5	TGTGCCAGCAGTGAATACTTGGAGACCCAGTACTTC	CASSEYLETQYF
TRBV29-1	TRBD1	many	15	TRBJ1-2	TGCAGCGTTGGAGACAGGGGGCGCATAAGCTATGGCTACACCTTC	CSVGDRGRISYGYTF
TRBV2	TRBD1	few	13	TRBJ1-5	TGTGCCAGCATGGACAGGGTGGCGCAGCCCCAGCATTTT	CASMDRVAQPQHF
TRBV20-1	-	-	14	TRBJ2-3	TGCAGTGCTAGAGATCCCGGTTCAGGCGATACGCAGTATTTT	CSARDPGSGDTQYF
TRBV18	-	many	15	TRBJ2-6	TGTGCCAGCAGCCCGGCGGTCTCTGGGGCCAACGTCCTGACTTTC	CASSPAVSGANVLTF
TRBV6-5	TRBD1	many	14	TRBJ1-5	TGTGCCAGCTGGACAGGGCGTTTGAATCAGCCCCAGCATTTT	CASWTGRLNQPQHF
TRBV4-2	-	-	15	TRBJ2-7	TGTGCCAGCAGCCAAAAGCTAGCAGTTTCCTACGAGCAGTACTTC	CASSQKLAVSYEQYF
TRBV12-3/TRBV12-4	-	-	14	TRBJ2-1	TGTGCCAGCAGTTTACACGGGAGAAACTATGAGCAGTTCTTC	CASSLHGRNYEQFF
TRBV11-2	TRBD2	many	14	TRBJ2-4	TGTGCCAGCAGCGGGACTAGCGGGGAGGTCATTCAGTACTTC	CASSGTSGEVIQYF
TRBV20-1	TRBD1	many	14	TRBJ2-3	TGCAGTGCAAAACCGACAGGGAGCACAGATACGCAGTATTTT	CSAKPTGSTDTQYF
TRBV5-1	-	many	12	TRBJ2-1	TGCGCCAGCAGCTCAGACAGTCGGGAGCAGTTCTTC	CASSSDSREQFF
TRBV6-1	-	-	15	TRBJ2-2	TGTGCCAGCACGGAATATTTCCTGAACACCGGGGAGCTGTTTTTT	CASTEYFLNTGELFF
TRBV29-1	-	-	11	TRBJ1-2	TGCAGCGTTAGTAAGGCGCGGGGCTACACCTTC	CSVSKARGYTF
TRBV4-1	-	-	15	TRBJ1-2	TGCGCCAGCAGCCAAGATCGGGCGACTGTCCATGGCTACACCTTC	CASSQDRATVHGYTF
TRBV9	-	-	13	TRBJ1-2	TGTGCCAGCAGCGTAGTTGAGGGCTATGGCTACACCTTC	CASSVVEGYGYTF
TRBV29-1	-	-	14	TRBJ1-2	TGCAGCGTTGCTCCCCGCGGAGAGCACTATGGCTACACCTTC	CSVAPRGEHYGYTF
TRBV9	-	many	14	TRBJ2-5	TGTGCCAGCAGCGTAAGTCCCTCCGGAGAGACCCAGTACTTC	CASSVSPSGETQYF
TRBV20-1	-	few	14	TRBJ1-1	TGCAGTGCTAGAGGCGGCAGCTCGAACACTGAAGCTTTCTTT	CSARGGSSNTEAFF
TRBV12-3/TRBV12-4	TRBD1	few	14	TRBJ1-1	TGTGCCAGCAGTCCTCGGGACAGGGACCTTGAAGCTTTCTTT	CASSPRDRDLEAFF
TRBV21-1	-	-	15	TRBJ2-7	TGTGCCAGCAGCTTGCAGGACCGGTGGGGCGCCGAGCAGTACTTC	CASSLQDRWGAEQYF
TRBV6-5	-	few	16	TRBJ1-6	TGTGCCAGCAAATTCGGACAGTTGAGCTATAATTCACCCCTCCACTTT	CASKFGQLSYNSPLHF
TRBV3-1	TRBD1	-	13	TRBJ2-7	TGTGCCAGCAGCCAAACAGGGGGAGGCGAGCAGTACTTC	CASSQTGGGEQYF
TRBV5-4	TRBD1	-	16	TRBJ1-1	TGTGCCAGCAGCTTCCTCGGGACAGGGGGCGGCACTGAAGCTTTCTTT	CASSFLGTGGGTEAFF
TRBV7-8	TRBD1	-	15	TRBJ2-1	TGTGCCAGCAGCCCGGGCAGTTCCACAGGGGAAGAGCAGTTCTTC	CASSPGSSTGEEQFF
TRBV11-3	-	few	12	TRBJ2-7	TGTGCCAGCAGCTCCCATCCTTTTGAGCAGTACTTC	CASSSHPFEQYF
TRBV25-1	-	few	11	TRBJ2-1	TGTGCCAGCCACCAGGGCAATGAGCAGTTCTTC	CASHQGNEQFF
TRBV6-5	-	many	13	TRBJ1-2	TGTGCCAGCAGTCTTAAATTGGGCTATGGCTACACCTTC	CASSLKLGYGYTF
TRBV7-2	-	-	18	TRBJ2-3	TGTGCCAACAGCTCACAAACAGGGGCGGGAGGAAGCACAGATACGCAGTATTTT	CANSSQTGAGGSTDTQYF
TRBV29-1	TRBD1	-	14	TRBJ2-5	TGCAGCGGCCGCGGCGGGGACAGGAGCGAGACCCAGTACTTC	CSGRGGDRSETQYF
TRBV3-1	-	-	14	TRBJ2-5	TGTGCCAGCAGCCACTCCGTCTCTAGGGAGACCCAGTACTTC	CASSHSVSRETQYF
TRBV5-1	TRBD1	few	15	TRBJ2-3	TGCGCCAGCAGCTCACAGGGGGCAAATCAAGATACGCAGTATTTT	CASSSQGANQDTQYF